What follows are 4 T cell receptor beta chains derived from one specimen sequenced in a study of blood T cell repertoires in COVID-19. Profiling relied on immunoSEQ multiplex PCR, and the TCRdb table lists in-frame clones only, not all of them. The sample shows 300,000 to 450,000 clones, more than 70% of them seen only once. What was sequenced was peripheral blood. The origin of the receptors is an older woman with COVID-19, enrolled during active disease.

The chain combines TRBV5-1 with TRBJ1-4; 10 positions agree with TRBD1. This CDR3 has 16 residues. Germline CDR1 SGHRS, CDR2 YFSETQ. With V trimmed by 4 bases and J by 4 bases, 7 bases remained unmatched. CDR3 bases: TGCGCCAGCAGCCCGACAGGGGGCAATAATAATGAAAAACTGTTTTTT. Residues: CASSPTGGNNNEKLFF. Full variable domain (remainder filled in from reference TRBV5-1 and TRBJ1-4): KAGVTQTPRYLIKTRGQQVTLSCSPISGHRSVSWYQQTPGQGLQFLFEYFSETQRNKGNFPGRFSGRQFSNSRSEMNVSTLELGDSALYLCASSPTGGNNNEKLFFGSGTQLSVL.

This sequence joins TRBV15 and TRBJ2-5, with D hard to call. CDR1 and CDR2 (germline): LNHNV, YYDKDF (reference sequence). The CDR3 has 14 residues. Deletions cut 1 base from V and 4 bases from J, with 10 bases between. Here the CDR3 reads CATSRGLTGETQYF. In DNA form, the CDR3 reads TGTGCCACCAGCAGAGGACTTACGGGAGAGACCCAGTACTTC.

The CDR3 coding sequence is TGTGCCAGTAGTTACAGGGGGTATCTTGACACTGAAGCTTTCTTT. This translates into CASSYRGYLDTEAFF. V is TRBV19 and J is TRBJ1-1; 8 bases fit TRBD1. V shed 5 bases, J shed 3 bases, and the junction held 8 bases outside the gene matches. CDR1 LNHDA and CDR2 SQIVND come from the germline V gene (reference sequence). The CDR3 length is 15 residues.

The chain is built from TRBV15 and TRBJ1-2; TRBD1 matches 8 bases. After removal of 4 bases from V and 8 bases from J, the junction contained 9 bases not matched to a gene. CDR1 and CDR2 (germline): LNHNV, YYDKDF (reference sequence). There are 14 residues in the CDR3. The CDR3 region is CATSTDRVVGGYTF. The CDR3 nucleotides read TGTGCCACCAGCACGGACAGGGTAGTTGGCGGCTACACCTTC.